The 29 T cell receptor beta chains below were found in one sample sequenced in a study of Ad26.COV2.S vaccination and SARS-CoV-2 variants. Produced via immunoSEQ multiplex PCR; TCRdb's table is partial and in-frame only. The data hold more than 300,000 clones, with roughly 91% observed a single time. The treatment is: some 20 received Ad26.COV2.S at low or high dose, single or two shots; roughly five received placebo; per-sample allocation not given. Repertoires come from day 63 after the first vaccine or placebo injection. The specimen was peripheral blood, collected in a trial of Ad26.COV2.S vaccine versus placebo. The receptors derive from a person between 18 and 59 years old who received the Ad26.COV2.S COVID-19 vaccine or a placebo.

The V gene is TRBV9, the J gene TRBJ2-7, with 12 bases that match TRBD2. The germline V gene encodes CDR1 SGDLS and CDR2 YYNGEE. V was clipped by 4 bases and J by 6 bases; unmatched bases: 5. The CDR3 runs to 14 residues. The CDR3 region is CASSRTSGNAEQYF. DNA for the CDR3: TGTGCCAGCAGCAGGACTAGCGGGAATGCCGAGCAGTACTTC.

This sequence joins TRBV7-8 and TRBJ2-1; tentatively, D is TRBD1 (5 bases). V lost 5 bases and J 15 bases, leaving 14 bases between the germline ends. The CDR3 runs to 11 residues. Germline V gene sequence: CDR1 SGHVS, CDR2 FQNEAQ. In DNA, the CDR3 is TGTGCCAGCAGCCAACAGGAGAGGCGGTTCTTC. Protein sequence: CASSQQERRFF. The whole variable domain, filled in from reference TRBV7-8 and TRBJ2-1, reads GAGVSQSPRYKVAKRGQDVALRCDPISGHVSLFWYQQALGQGPEFLTYFQNEAQLDKSGLPSDRFFAERPEGSVSTLKIQRTQQEDSAVYLCASSQQERRFFGPGTRLTVL.

The CDR3 sequence: CASSFRDASTDTQYF. Written as DNA, the CDR3 is TGCGCCAGCAGCTTCCGGGACGCAAGCACAGATACGCAGTATTTT. The V gene is TRBV5-1, the J gene TRBJ2-3, with D tentatively TRBD1 or TRBD2 (5 bases each). Germline CDR1 SGHRS, CDR2 YFSETQ. V lost 2 bases to trimming and J lost 0 bases, with 10 bases between them. This CDR3 region has 15 residues.

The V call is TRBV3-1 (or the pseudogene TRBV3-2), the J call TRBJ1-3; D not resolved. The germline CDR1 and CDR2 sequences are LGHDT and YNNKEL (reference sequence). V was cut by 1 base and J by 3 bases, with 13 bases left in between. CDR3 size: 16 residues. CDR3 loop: CASSQVIRAGGNTIYF. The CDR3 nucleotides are TGTGCCAGCAGCCAAGTAATCCGGGCCGGTGGAAACACCATATATTTT.

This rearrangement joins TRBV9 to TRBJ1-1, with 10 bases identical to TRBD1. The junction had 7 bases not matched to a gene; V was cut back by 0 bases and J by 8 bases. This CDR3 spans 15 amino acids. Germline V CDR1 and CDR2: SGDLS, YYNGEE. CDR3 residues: CASSVEGQGTGEAFF. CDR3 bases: TGTGCCAGCAGCGTAGAGGGACAGGGGACGGGCGAAGCTTTCTTT.

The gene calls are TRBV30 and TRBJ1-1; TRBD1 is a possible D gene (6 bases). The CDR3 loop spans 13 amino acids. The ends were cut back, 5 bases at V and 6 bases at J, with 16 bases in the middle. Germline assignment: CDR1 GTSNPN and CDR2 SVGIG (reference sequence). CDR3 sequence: CAWAHRANSEAFF. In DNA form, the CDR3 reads TGTGCCTGGGCACACAGGGCTAACTCTGAAGCTTTCTTT.

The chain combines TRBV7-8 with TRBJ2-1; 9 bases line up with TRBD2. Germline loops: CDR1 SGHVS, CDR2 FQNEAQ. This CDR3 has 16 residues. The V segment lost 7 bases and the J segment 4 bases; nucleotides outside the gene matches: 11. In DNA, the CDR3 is TGTGCCAGCAACCTTAATAGCGGGGGCGATTACAATGAGCAGTTCTTC. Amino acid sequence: CASNLNSGGDYNEQFF.

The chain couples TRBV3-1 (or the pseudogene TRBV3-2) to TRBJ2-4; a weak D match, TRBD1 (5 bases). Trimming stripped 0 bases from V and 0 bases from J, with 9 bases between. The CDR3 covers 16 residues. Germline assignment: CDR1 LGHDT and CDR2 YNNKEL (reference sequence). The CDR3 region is CASSQDPGSAKNIQYF. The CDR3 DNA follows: TGTGCCAGCAGCCAAGACCCAGGGTCAGCCAAAAACATTCAGTACTTC.

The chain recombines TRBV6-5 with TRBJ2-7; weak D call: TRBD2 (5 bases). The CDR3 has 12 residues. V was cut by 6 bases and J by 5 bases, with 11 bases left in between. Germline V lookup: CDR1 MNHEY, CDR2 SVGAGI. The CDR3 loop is CASRGAGHEQYF. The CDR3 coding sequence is TGTGCCAGCAGGGGCGCGGGTCACGAGCAGTACTTC.

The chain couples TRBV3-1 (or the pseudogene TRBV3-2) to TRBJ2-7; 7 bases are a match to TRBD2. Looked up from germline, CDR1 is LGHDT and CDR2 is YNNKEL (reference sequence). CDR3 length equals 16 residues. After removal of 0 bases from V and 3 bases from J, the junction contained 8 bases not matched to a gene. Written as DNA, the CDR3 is TGTGCCAGCAGCCAAGATCTTGGCGGGAGTTTCTACGAGCAGTACTTC. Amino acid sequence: CASSQDLGGSFYEQYF.

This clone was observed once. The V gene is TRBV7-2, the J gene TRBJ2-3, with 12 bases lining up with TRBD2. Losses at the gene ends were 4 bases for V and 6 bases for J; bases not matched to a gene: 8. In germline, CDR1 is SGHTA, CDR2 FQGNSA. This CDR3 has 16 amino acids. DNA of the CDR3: TGTGCCAGCAGCTCCGGACTAGCGGGGTTAGGGGATACGCAGTATTTT. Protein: CASSSGLAGLGDTQYF.

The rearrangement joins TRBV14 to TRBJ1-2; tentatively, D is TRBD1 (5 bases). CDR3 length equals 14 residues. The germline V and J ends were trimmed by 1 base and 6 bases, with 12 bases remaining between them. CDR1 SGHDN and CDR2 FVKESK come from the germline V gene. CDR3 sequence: CASSQVMGRDGYTF. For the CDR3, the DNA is TGTGCCAGCAGCCAAGTTATGGGACGGGATGGCTACACCTTC. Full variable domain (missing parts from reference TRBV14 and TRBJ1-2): EAGVTQFPSHSVIEKGQTVTLRCDPISGHDNLYWYRRVMGKEIKFLLHFVKESKQDESGMPNNRFLAERTGGTYSTLKVQPAELEDSGVYFCASSQVMGRDGYTFGSGTRLTVV.

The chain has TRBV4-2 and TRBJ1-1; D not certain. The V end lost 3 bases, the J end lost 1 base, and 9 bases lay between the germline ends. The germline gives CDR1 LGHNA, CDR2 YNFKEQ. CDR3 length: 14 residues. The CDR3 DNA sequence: TGTGCCAGCAGCCACAGCACAGCGAACACTGAAGCTTTCTTT. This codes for CASSHSTANTEAFF.

The CDR3 nucleotides are TGTGCCAGCAAACTAACAGGGGGCGGCTATGGCTACACCTTC. This translates into CASKLTGGGYGYTF. This chain joins TRBV27 and TRBJ1-2, with TRBD1 matching over 9 bases. The V gene's germline CDR1 is MNHEY and CDR2 SMNVEV (reference sequence). V shed 7 bases and J 4 bases; nucleotides not matched to a gene: 7. The CDR3 is made up of 14 amino acids.

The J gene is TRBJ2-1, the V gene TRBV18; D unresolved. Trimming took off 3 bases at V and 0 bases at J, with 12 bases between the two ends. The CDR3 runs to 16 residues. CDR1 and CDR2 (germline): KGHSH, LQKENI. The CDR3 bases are TGTGCCAGCTCACCGAGTAGGCAGACCTCCTACAATGAGCAGTTCTTC. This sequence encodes CASSPSRQTSYNEQFF.

The CDR3 DNA reads TGTGCCAGTTCCCCCAGGGACGGTAATGAAAAACTGTTTTTT. It encodes CASSPRDGNEKLFF. The chain carries TRBV19 and TRBJ1-4; TRBD1 is a possible D gene (5 bases). This CDR3 is built from 14 residues. Germline V gene lookup returns CDR1 LNHDA and CDR2 SQIVND (reference sequence). Trimming cost V 8 bases and J 4 bases, with 14 bases left between them.

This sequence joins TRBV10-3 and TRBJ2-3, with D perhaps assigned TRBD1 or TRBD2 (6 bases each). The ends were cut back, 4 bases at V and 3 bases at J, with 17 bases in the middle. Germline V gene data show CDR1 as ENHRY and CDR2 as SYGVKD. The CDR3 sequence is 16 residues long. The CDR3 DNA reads TGTGCCATCAGTGCCCAAGGGGGGCGTGGGACAGATACGCAGTATTTT. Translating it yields CAISAQGGRGTDTQYF.

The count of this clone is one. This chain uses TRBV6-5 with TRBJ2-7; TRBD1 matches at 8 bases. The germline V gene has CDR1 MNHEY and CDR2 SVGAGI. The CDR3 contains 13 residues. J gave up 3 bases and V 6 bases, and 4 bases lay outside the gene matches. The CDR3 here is CASRYTGGYEQYF. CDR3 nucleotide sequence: TGTGCCAGCAGGTATACAGGGGGCTACGAGCAGTACTTC.

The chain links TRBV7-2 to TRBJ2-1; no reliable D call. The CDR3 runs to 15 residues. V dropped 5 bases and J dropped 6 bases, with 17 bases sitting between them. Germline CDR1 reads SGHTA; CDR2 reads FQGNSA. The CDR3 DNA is TGTGCCAGCAGCGCTAGGCCCGTTGACCCCAATGAGCAGTTCTTC. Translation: CASSARPVDPNEQFF.

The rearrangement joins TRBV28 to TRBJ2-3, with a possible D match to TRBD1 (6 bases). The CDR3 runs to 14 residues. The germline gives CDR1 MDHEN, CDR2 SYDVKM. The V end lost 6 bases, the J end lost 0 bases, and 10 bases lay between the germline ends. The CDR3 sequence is CASRPGTSTDTQYF. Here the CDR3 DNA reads TGTGCCAGCAGGCCCGGGACAAGCACAGATACGCAGTATTTT.

In DNA, the CDR3 is TGTGCCAGCGGGACAGGATCCTCACCCCTCCACTTT. It translates to CASGTGSSPLHF. V usage is TRBV28 and J usage is TRBJ1-6; 8 bases map to TRBD1. CDR1 MDHEN and CDR2 SYDVKM come from the germline V gene. V was pared by 8 bases and J by 10 bases, with 4 bases of the junction left unmatched. CDR3 length: 12 residues.

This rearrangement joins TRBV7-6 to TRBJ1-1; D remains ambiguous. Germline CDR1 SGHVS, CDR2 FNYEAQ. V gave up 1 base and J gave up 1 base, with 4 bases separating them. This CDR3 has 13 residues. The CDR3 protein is CASSLDTNTEAFF. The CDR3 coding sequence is TGTGCCAGCAGCTTAGACACGAACACTGAAGCTTTCTTT.

CDR3 bases: TGTGCCAGCAGTTTGTCTCTAGCGGGGGCTGCAGAGACCCAGTACTTC. Protein product: CASSLSLAGAAETQYF. V and J are TRBV27 and TRBJ2-5; 10 bases line up with TRBD2. The CDR3 has 16 residues. CDR1 MNHEY and CDR2 SMNVEV come from the germline V gene (reference sequence). With V trimmed by 3 bases and J by 4 bases, 8 bases remained unmatched.

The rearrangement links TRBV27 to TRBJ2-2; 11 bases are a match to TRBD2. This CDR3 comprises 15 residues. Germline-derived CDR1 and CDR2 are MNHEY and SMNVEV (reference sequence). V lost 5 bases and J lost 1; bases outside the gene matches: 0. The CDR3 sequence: CASSTSGRNTGELFF. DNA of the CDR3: TGTGCCAGCAGTACTAGCGGGAGGAACACCGGGGAGCTGTTTTTT.

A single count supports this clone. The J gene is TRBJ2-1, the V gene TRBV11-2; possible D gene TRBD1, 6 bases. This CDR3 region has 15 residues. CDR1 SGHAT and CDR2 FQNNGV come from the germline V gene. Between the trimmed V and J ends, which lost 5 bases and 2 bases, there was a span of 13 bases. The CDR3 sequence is CASSGTREAYNEQFF. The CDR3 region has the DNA TGTGCCAGCAGCGGGACAAGAGAGGCCTACAATGAGCAGTTCTTC.

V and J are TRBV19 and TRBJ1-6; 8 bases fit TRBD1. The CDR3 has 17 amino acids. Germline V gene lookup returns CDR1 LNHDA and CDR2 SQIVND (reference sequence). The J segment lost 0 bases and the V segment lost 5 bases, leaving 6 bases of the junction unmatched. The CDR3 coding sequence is TGTGCCAGTAGTCCAAGACAGGGGCTCTCCTATAATTCACCCCTCCACTTT. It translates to CASSPRQGLSYNSPLHF. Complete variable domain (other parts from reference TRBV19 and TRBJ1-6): DGGITQSPKYLFRKEGQNVTLSCEQNLNHDAMYWYRQDPGQGLRLIYYSQIVNDFQKGDIAEGYSVSREKKESFPLTVTSAQKNPTAFYLCASSPRQGLSYNSPLHFGNGTRLTVT.

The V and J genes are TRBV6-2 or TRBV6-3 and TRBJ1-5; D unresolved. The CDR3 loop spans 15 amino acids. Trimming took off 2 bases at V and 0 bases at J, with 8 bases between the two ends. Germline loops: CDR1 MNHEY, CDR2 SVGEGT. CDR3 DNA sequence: TGTGCCAGCAGTTACGGCAGCTATAGCAATCAGCCCCAGCATTTT. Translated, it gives CASSYGSYSNQPQHF.

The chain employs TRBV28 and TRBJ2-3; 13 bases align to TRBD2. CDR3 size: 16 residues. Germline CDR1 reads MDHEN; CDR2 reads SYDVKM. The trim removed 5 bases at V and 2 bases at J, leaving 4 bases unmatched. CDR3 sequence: CASSGGLAGFTDTQYF. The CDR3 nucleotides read TGTGCCAGCAGTGGGGGACTAGCGGGGTTCACAGATACGCAGTATTTT.

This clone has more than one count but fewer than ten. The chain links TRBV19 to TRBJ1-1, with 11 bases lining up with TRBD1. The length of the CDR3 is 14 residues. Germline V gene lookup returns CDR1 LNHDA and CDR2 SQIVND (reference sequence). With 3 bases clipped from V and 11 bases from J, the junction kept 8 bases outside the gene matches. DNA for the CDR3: TGTGCCAGTAGTATCAATGGACAGGGGGCGCCGGCTTTCTTT. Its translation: CASSINGQGAPAFF.